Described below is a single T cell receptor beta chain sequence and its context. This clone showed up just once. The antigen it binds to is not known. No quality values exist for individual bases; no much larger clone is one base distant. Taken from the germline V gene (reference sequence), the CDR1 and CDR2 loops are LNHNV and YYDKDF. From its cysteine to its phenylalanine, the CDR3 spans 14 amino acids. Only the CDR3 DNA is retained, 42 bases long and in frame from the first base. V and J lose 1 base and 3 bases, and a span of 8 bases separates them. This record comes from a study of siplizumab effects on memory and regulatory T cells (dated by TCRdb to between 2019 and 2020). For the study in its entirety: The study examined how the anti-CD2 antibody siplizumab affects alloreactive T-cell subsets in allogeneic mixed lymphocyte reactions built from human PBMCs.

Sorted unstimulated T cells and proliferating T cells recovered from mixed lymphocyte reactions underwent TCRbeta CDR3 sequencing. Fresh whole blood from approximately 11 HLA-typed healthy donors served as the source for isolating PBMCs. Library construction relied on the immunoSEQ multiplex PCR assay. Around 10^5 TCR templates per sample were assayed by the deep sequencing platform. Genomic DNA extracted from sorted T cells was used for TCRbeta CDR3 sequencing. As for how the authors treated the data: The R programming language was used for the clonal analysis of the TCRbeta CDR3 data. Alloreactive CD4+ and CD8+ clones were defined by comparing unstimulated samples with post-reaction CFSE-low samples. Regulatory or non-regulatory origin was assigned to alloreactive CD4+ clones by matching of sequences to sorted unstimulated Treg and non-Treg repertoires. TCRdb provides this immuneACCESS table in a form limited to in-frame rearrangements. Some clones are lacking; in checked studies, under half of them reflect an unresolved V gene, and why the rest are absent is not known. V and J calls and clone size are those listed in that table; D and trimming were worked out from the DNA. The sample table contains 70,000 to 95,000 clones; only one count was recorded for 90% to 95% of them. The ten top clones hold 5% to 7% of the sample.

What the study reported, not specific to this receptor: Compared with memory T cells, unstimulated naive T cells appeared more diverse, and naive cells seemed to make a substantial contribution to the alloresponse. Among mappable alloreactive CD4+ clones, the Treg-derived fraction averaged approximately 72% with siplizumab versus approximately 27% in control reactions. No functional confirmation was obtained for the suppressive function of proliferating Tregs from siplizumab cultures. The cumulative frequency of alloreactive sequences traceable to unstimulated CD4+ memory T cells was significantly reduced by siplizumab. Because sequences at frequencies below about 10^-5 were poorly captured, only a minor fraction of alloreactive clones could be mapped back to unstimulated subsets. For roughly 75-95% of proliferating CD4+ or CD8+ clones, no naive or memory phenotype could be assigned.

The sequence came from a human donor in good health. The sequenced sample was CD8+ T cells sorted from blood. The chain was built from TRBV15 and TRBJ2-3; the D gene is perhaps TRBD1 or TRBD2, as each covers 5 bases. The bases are TGTGCCACCAGCAGAGTGAGGGGAACAGATACGCAGTATTTT. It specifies CATSRVRGTDTQYF.